Shown below are 20 T cell receptor beta chains from a single sample sequenced in a study of T cell repertoires in cytomegalovirus infection. TCRdb analysed the reads with MiXCR anew, one entry per CDR3 protein. This sample has 250,000 to 350,000 distinct CDR3 sequences; roughly a quarter occur once, and the top ten carry over 11%. Material: PBMCs. All receptors come from a human donor in good health (CMV status not recorded). Some clones in this sample may be carry-over from other donors' samples.

V gene TRBV3-1 combines with J gene TRBJ1-1; D remains unclear. The ends were cut back, 6 bases at V and 4 bases at J, with 15 bases in the middle. CDR3 length: 14 amino acids. In germline, CDR1 is LGHDT, CDR2 YNNKEL (reference sequence). CDR3 in amino acids: CASSIGVRGTEAFF. In nucleotides, the CDR3 is TGTGCCAGCAGTATCGGGGTCCGGGGCACTGAAGCTTTCTTT.

The chain uses TRBV19 and TRBJ1-2, with 7 bases fitting TRBD1. After removal of 6 bases from V and 4 bases from J, the junction contained 8 bases not matched to a gene. CDR3 length: 14 amino acids. The germline V gene encodes CDR1 LNHDA and CDR2 SQIVND (reference sequence). CDR3 coding DNA: TGTGCCAGTAGGCCTCCGGACAGGTTCTATGGCTACACCTTC. It encodes CASRPPDRFYGYTF.

The gene calls are TRBV11-2 and TRBJ2-7; TRBD2 matches at 10 bases. The CDR3 runs 16 residues. V lost 1 base to trimming and J lost 3 bases; unmatched junction nucleotides: 6. The germline gives CDR1 SGHAT, CDR2 FQNNGV. DNA of the CDR3: TGTGCCAGCAGCTTAGGGAGCGGGGGGGCCGGCTACGAGCAGTACTTC. Translation: CASSLGSGGAGYEQYF.

This clonotype was seen a few times. V is TRBV20-1 and J is TRBJ1-5; the D is unclear. V gave up 0 bases and J gave up 5 bases, with 14 bases separating them. Germline assignment: CDR1 DFQATT and CDR2 SNEGSKA (reference sequence). This CDR3 spans 15 amino acids. The CDR3 is CSARDGDTWYQPQHF. CDR3 nucleotides: TGCAGTGCTAGAGATGGGGATACTTGGTATCAGCCCCAGCATTTT.

For the CDR3, the DNA is TGCAGTGCTAGGTCGGTAGCTCAAGAGACCCAGTACTTC. It is translated as CSARSVAQETQYF. This chain joins TRBV20-1 and TRBJ2-5, with D uncertain. Trimming shortened V by 3 bases and J by 2 bases, and 10 bases separated the two germline ends. The CDR3 covers 13 residues. The germline V gene encodes CDR1 DFQATT and CDR2 SNEGSKA (reference sequence).

Ten or more counts support this clonotype. This chain connects TRBV7-2 to TRBJ2-5; tentatively, D is TRBD2 (7 bases). This CDR3 has 15 amino acids. The germline CDR1 and CDR2 sequences are SGHTA and FQGNSA. V was trimmed by 4 bases and J by 4 bases, leaving 16 bases between them. The CDR3 sequence is CASSSPGGGAETQYF. CDR3 bases: TGTGCCAGCAGCTCCCCCGGCGGGGGCGCAGAGACCCAGTACTTC.

This clonotype was recorded a few times. At one boundary the junction diverges from the germline segment, which might be a read error. V is TRBV2 and J is TRBJ1-1; D not resolved. The CDR3 totals 13 residues. Looked up from germline, CDR1 is SNHLY and CDR2 is FYNNEI. CDR3 protein: CASSERSNSEAFF. The DNA for the CDR3 is TGTGCCAGCAGTGAAAGATCGAACAGTGAAGCTTTCTTT.

This chain links TRBV18 with TRBJ1-3; D is undetermined. This CDR3 has 15 amino acids. Germline values: CDR1 KGHSH, CDR2 LQKENI. Trimming stripped 0 bases from V and 4 bases from J, with 10 bases between. CDR3 protein: CASSPPAGSGNTIYF. CDR3 sequence (DNA): TGTGCCAGCTCACCACCCGCAGGTTCGGGAAACACCATATATTTT.

Note on this clonotype: An end of the junction differs from the germline gene, which may be a read error. This chain joins TRBV6-8 and TRBJ2-3; tentative D call: TRBD2 (7 bases). The germline CDR1 and CDR2 sequences are MNHGY and SAAAGT. This CDR3 region has 15 residues. For the CDR3, the DNA is TGTGCCAGCAGTTACTGGGGGGGCAGCACAGATACGGAGTATTTT. Translating it yields CASSYWGGSTDTEYF.

This clonotype occurred many times. The J gene is TRBJ1-4, the V gene TRBV7-6; 7 bases fit TRBD1. The ends lost 5 bases at V and 6 bases at J; junction bases unmatched: 12. Germline V gene sequence: CDR1 SGHVS, CDR2 FNYEAQ. The CDR3 contains 16 residues. This chain's CDR3 is CASSGSQGQYDEKLFF. In DNA form, the CDR3 reads TGTGCCAGCAGCGGATCCCAGGGACAGTACGATGAAAAACTGTTTTTT.

V is TRBV4-1 and J is TRBJ2-7; D may correspond to TRBD1 or TRBD2 (5 bases each). The germline V and J ends were trimmed by 4 bases and 3 bases, with 16 bases remaining between them. Germline loops: CDR1 MGHRA, CDR2 YSYEKL. This CDR3 contains 15 residues. CDR3 region: CASSRGSEPLYEQYF. As DNA, the CDR3 is TGCGCCAGCAGCCGGGGGTCTGAGCCTCTCTACGAGCAGTACTTC.

V is TRBV15 and J is TRBJ2-7; tentative D call: TRBD2 (6 bases). The CDR3 spans 14 residues. Germline V lookup: CDR1 LNHNV, CDR2 YYDKDF (reference sequence). V was trimmed by 2 bases and J by 2 bases, leaving 10 bases between them. CDR3 DNA sequence: TGTGCCACCAGCAGATCCGGGGGAACCTACGAGCAGTACTTC. It translates to CATSRSGGTYEQYF.

This clonotype has more than one count but fewer than ten. The chain combines TRBV2 with TRBJ1-1, with D unresolved. The ends were cut back, 11 bases at V and 2 bases at J, with 9 bases in the middle. This CDR3 has 11 amino acids. Germline CDR1 and CDR2: SNHLY and FYNNEI. The CDR3 sequence is CAGIGNTEAFF. CDR3 nucleotide sequence: TGTGCCGGGATCGGAAACACTGAAGCTTTCTTT.

This clonotype has just a few counts. This chain links TRBV10-3 with TRBJ2-4; tentatively, D is TRBD1 (6 bases). V lost 3 bases to trimming and J lost 1 base, with 10 bases between them. CDR1 ENHRY and CDR2 SYGVKD come from the germline V gene. There are 15 residues in the CDR3. In DNA form, the CDR3 reads TGTGCCATCAGTGAAACAGGGTCGGCCAAAAACATTCAGTACTTC. Its protein is CAISETGSAKNIQYF.

This clonotype was counted ten times or more. The chain combines TRBV7-2 with TRBJ2-3, with 11 bases lining up with TRBD2. Germline trimming cut 6 bases from V and 4 bases from J; bases unmatched to any gene: 9. CDR3 size: 16 residues. Per the germline V gene, CDR1 is SGHTA and CDR2 is FQGNSA. The CDR3 sequence: CASSSTSGSRADTQYF. The CDR3 DNA is TGTGCCAGCAGTTCAACTAGCGGGAGCCGCGCAGATACGCAGTATTTT. The variable domain in full, completed from reference TRBV7-2 and TRBJ2-3, reads GAGVSQSPSNKVTEKGKDVELRCDPISGHTALYWYRQSLGQGLEFLIYFQGNSAPDKSGLPSDRFSAERTGGSVSTLTIQRTQQEDSAVYLCASSSTSGSRADTQYFGPGTRLTVL.

This clonotype was seen at least ten times. The rearrangement joins TRBV7-2 to TRBJ2-2, with TRBD2 matching 9 bases. The germline V gene encodes CDR1 SGHTA and CDR2 FQGNSA. J was trimmed by 1 base and V by 0 bases; bases with no gene match: 6. This CDR3 comprises 18 residues. The CDR3 spells CASSLARAGGLNTGELFF. The CDR3 nucleotides read TGTGCCAGCAGCTTAGCACGCGCGGGAGGGTTGAACACCGGGGAGCTGTTTTTT.

V usage is TRBV7-8 and J usage is TRBJ2-7, with D perhaps matching TRBD1 or TRBD2 (5 bases each). Germline values: CDR1 SGHVS, CDR2 FQNEAQ. V was cut by 4 bases and J by 0 bases, with 16 bases left in between. This CDR3 comprises 16 residues. CDR3 in amino acids: CASSSPVGESSYEQYF. The DNA of the CDR3 is TGTGCCAGCAGCTCTCCCGTGGGGGAGAGCTCCTACGAGCAGTACTTC. The whole variable domain, filled in from reference TRBV7-8 and TRBJ2-7, reads GAGVSQSPRYKVAKRGQDVALRCDPISGHVSLFWYQQALGQGPEFLTYFQNEAQLDKSGLPSDRFFAERPEGSVSTLKIQRTQQEDSAVYLCASSSPVGESSYEQYFGPGTRLTVT.

Many counts were recorded for this clonotype. The V call is TRBV28, the J call TRBJ1-3; the D is unclear. The CDR3 spans 17 residues. Per germline, CDR1 MDHEN and CDR2 SYDVKM. V was pared by 3 bases and J by 6 bases, with 21 bases between. CDR3 DNA sequence: TGTGCCAGCAGTTTTAGTTCGGGCATAACTCTGGCAAACACCATATATTTT. Its translation: CASSFSSGITLANTIYF.

The J gene is TRBJ1-5, the V gene TRBV28; a possible D gene is TRBD1 (6 bases). Between the trimmed V and J ends, which lost 6 bases and 0 bases, there was a span of 15 bases. Germline lookup yields CDR1 MDHEN and CDR2 SYDVKM. This CDR3 comprises 16 residues. The CDR3 nucleotides read TGTGCCAGCAGCCCCCGGACAGCTAATAGCAATCAGCCCCAGCATTTT. It yields the protein CASSPRTANSNQPQHF.

In its sample, this clonotype was seen many times. CDR3 loop: CASSHGQNYGYTF. DNA of the CDR3: TGTGCCAGCAGCCACGGACAGAACTATGGCTACACCTTC. The rearrangement links TRBV7-9 to TRBJ1-2; D perhaps matches TRBD1 (6 bases). Per germline, CDR1 SEHNR and CDR2 FQNEAQ (reference sequence). With 5 bases removed from V and 2 bases from J, the gap between germline ends came to 9 bases. The CDR3 is made up of 13 amino acids.